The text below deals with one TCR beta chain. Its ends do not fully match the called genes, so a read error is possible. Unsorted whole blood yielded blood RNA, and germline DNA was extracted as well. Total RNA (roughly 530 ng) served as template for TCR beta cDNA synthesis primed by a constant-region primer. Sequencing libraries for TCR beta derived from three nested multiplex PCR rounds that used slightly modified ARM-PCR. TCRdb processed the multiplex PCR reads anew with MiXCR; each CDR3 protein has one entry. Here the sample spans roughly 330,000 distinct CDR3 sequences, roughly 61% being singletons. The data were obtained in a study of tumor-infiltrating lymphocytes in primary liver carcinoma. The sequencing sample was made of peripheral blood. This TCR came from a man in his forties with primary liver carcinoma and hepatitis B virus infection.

Here the CDR3 reads CAISRSLAYNEQLF. CDR3 DNA: TGTGCCATCAGTCGAAGTCTGGCCTACAATGAGCAGCTCTTC. The chain joins TRBV10-3 to TRBJ2-1; D gene unclear. This CDR3 region has 14 residues. Germline CDR1 and CDR2: ENHRY and SYGVKD.